A selection of T cell receptor beta chains follows, all from one sample in a study of cytomegalovirus exposure and HLA in healthy donors. Some clones are missing from TCRdb's copy, which holds only in-frame ones; the method was immunoSEQ multiplex PCR. Here the sample spans about 170,000 clones, roughly 72% being singletons. Material: PBMCs. The receptors were gathered from a woman aged 25-40 years in good health and CMV-seropositive. Both conserved end residues are part of each CDR3. Fields, in order: V gene, clone size, D gene, J gene, CDR3 DNA, CDR3 protein. A D gene is named only where the DNA matches it firmly. Size is omitted from some rows. Given values are once, few, many or a class for expanded clones.

>TRBV9|-|TRBD2|TRBJ2-5
TGTGCCAGCAGCGGTGGGACTAGCGGGGGGGCATGGGAGACCCAGTACTTC
CASSGGTSGGAWETQYF
>TRBV6-5|once|TRBD1|TRBJ1-2
TGTGCCAGCAGTTCAACCGAGGGGGCGATTAGACGTGGCTACACCTTC
CASSSTEGAIRRGYTF
>TRBV7-6|-|-|TRBJ1-1
TGTGCCAGCAGCTTATGGGGGGGTCGAGACACTGAAGCTTTCTTT
CASSLWGGRDTEAFF
>TRBV6-6|few|TRBD1|TRBJ1-3
TGTGCCACACGACTAGCACAGGGGGTTTTAGACACCATATATTTT
CATRLAQGVLDTIYF
>TRBV28|few|TRBD1|TRBJ1-4
TGTGCCAGCAGTTCCAGACAGGGGAATGAAAAACTGTTTTTT
CASSSRQGNEKLFF
>TRBV5-1|-|TRBD2|TRBJ2-3
TGCGCCAGCAGCTCTGAGATCGGACTAGCAGATACGCAGTATTTT
CASSSEIGLADTQYF
>TRBV4-3|-|TRBD1|TRBJ1-2
TGCGCCAGCAGCCACGACAGGGTTCTAATGCGGGCTTATGGCTACACCTTC
CASSHDRVLMRAYGYTF
>TRBV28|-|TRBD1|TRBJ2-1
TGTGCCAGCAGTCCCCGGACAGGGGGAAGCAATGAGCAGTTCTTC
CASSPRTGGSNEQFF
>TRBV7-4|few|-|TRBJ1-5
TGTGCCAGCAGCTTAGGGGGCAGGGCGGCCCCCCGCAATCAGCCCCAGCATTTT
CASSLGGRAAPRNQPQHF
>TRBV4-3|few|-|TRBJ2-3
TGCGCCAGCAGCCTCCAGGGTCCCCCCGCCGCAGATACGCAGTATTTT
CASSLQGPPAADTQYF
>TRBV5-1|-|TRBD1|TRBJ1-1
TGCGCCAGCAGCTCAAACAGGGGGGGTACTGAAGCTTTCTTT
CASSSNRGGTEAFF
>TRBV9|-|-|TRBJ2-1
TGTGCCAGCAGCGTAACGGGGAGCTCCTACAATGAGCAGTTCTTC
CASSVTGSSYNEQFF
>TRBV6-5|-|-|TRBJ1-5
TGTGCCAGCGTGGATGGAGGGCCCAACAATCAGCCCCAGCATTTT
CASVDGGPNNQPQHF
>TRBV5-1|-|-|TRBJ2-3
TGCGCCAGCAGCCTTGACGGGAACACAGATACGCAGTATTTT
CASSLDGNTDTQYF
>TRBV7-2|once|-|TRBJ1-5
TGTGCCAGCAGCTCGGACAGAAATCAGCCCCAGCATTTT
CASSSDRNQPQHF
>TRBV4-3|-|TRBD1|TRBJ1-2
TGCGCCAGCAGCCAAGGAATATCGACAGGGACCTTTTATGGCTACACCTTC
CASSQGISTGTFYGYTF
>TRBV7-2|-|-|TRBJ2-7
TGTGCCAGCAGCCCCACGCAGGGCCTAGGGTATTGGCAGTACTTC
CASSPTQGLGYWQYF
>TRBV20-1|-|-|TRBJ1-2
TGCAGTGTCTATTCTTATGGCTACACCTTC
CSVYSYGYTF
>TRBV5-1|-|TRBD1|TRBJ2-1
TGCGCCAGCAGTTTCATTACAGGGGGCGCCTCCTACAATGAGCAGTTCTTC
CASSFITGGASYNEQFF
>TRBV5-1|-|-|TRBJ2-3
TGCGCCAGCGGGGGGGGCCGAGGCACAGATACGCAGTATTTT
CASGGGRGTDTQYF
>TRBV5-4|-|-|TRBJ1-1
TGTGCCAGCAGCTTTGGAGGAGCTGTTGAAGCTTTCTTT
CASSFGGAVEAFF
>TRBV5-4|-|TRBD1|TRBJ1-1
TGTGCCAGCAGCTCCCCCCCGGGACAGGTAACTGAAGCTTTCTTT
CASSSPPGQVTEAFF
>TRBV5-1|-|-|TRBJ2-1
TGCGCCAGCAGCTTGGTGGGGGGGCCGTACAATGAGCAGTTCTTC
CASSLVGGPYNEQFF
>TRBV27|-|TRBD1|TRBJ1-6
TGTGCCAGTCGGACAGGGTCTTCACCCCTCCACTTT
CASRTGSSPLHF
>TRBV5-4|once|TRBD1|TRBJ1-3
TGTGCCAGCAGCCGCGGGACAGGGGACCCCTCTGGAAACACCATATATTTT
CASSRGTGDPSGNTIYF
>TRBV7-6|-|TRBD2|TRBJ2-7
TGTGCCAGCAGCTTAGGTGGCGGGAGTGATTACGAGCAGTACTTC
CASSLGGGSDYEQYF